This T cell receptor beta chain was identified during a study of T cells in localized non-small cell lung cancer. This clone was counted once. Its target is unknown. Clones were sequenced by immunoSEQ multiplex PCR, and TCRdb holds only the in-frame ones, with some missing. This table has some 55,000 clones, over 75% appearing once. Findings and limits, study-wide: There was higher T cell clonality in uninvolved adjacent lung than in tumor, and it was highest there. Appearances in adjacent lung were noted for a median roughly 58 of the top 100 tumor clones. Heterogeneity cannot be ruled out, as sequencing used one tumor region only.

This CDR3 has 15 residues. After removal of 3 bases from V and 4 bases from J, the junction contained 5 bases not matched to a gene. Germline CDR1 is SGHRS and CDR2 is YFSETQ. This specimen consisted of peripheral blood, obtained before any cancer treatment. The clonotype was recovered from a female donor over 55 with stage II squamous cell lung carcinoma. V gene TRBV5-1 combines with J gene TRBJ2-2; 8 nucleotides match TRBD2. The DNA of the CDR3 is TGCGCCAGCAGCTCCGGGGGGGCTTTCACCGGGGAGCTGTTTTTT. Protein: CASSSGGAFTGELFF.